A selection of T cell receptor beta chains follows, all from one sample in a study of human T cells and chemical hapten exposure. Each CDR3 protein is one row after TCRdb ran MiXCR on the RACE reads. The sample yields tens of thousands of distinct CDR3 sequences, around 9.4% seen once. The source was whole blood, collected in connection with sensitization to the hapten diphenylcyclopropenone (DPC). These TCRs come from a woman aged 35 to 49 with alopecia areata. Some clones in this sample may be carry-over from other donors' samples. The CDR3 runs from the conserved cysteine through the conserved F or W. Each record gives: CDR3 protein, clone size, V gene. Clone size is not always given. Where it is, it says once, few, many or a class for expanded clones.

cdr3_aa: CASSLDAGGQYGTQYF
clone_size: few
v_call: TRBV11-3

cdr3_aa: CASSLGGPNYGYTF
clone_size: many
v_call: TRBV6-2/TRBV6-3

cdr3_aa: CAKNRVGGYTF
clone_size: many
v_call: TRBV21-1

cdr3_aa: CASSQGSPDTQYF
clone_size: few
v_call: TRBV4-2

cdr3_aa: CATSGGYSNQPQHF
clone_size: many
v_call: TRBV15

cdr3_aa: CASSIASSFPYEQYF
clone_size: few
v_call: TRBV19

cdr3_aa: CASSYTPDSPEKLFF
clone_size: -
v_call: TRBV6-2/TRBV6-3

cdr3_aa: CASSYRGTDHNSPLHF
clone_size: -
v_call: TRBV6-8

cdr3_aa: CASCAGTSTTDTQYF
clone_size: many
v_call: TRBV5-1

cdr3_aa: CATYPGQENANTEAFF
clone_size: many
v_call: TRBV6-5

cdr3_aa: CASSAEGTTNEKLFF
clone_size: many
v_call: TRBV7-6

cdr3_aa: CASIYRVANGYTF
clone_size: -
v_call: TRBV6-1

cdr3_aa: CSAKRSGGTGELFF
clone_size: many
v_call: TRBV29-1

cdr3_aa: CASSQERSPYLYEQYF
clone_size: many
v_call: TRBV4-1

cdr3_aa: CASSPLGGGKNIQYF
clone_size: many
v_call: TRBV5-6